Detailed here is one T cell receptor (beta chain). Which antigen it targets is not known. No base quality values were provided; no much bigger clone lies one nucleotide off. For TCRbeta CDR3 sequencing, genomic DNA was extracted from sorted cells using the QIAGEN DNeasy Blood and Tissue Kit. Through immunoSEQ, high-throughput TCRbeta CDR3 sequencing was done commercially, including PCR amplification with internal controls and bias correction. For the original study's pipeline: A unique productive TCRbeta sequence was defined by the CDR3 nucleotide sequence when primers matched, and otherwise by the CDR3 amino acid sequence together with the Vbeta and Jbeta genes. Sequences were defined as donor-reactive when expanded at least 5-fold in CFSE-low cells versus unstimulated cells and present at a frequency of at least 0.01% in CFSE-low cells. Jensen-Shannon divergence calculated on the top 100 TCRbeta sequences ranked by frequency was used to measure repertoire divergence. For samples with multiple sequencing runs, sorting error was corrected in each run separately before the runs were combined. What TCRdb holds here is the immuneACCESS table cut down to in-frame rearrangements. Part of the clones is not present; checked against another copy, under half of the missing clones reflect an unresolved V gene, and the others are unexplained. That table furnishes V, J and clone size, whereas the DNA furnished D and trimming. This sample has approximately 17,000 clones in its table, and 61% of those were observed once. Clones ranked in the top ten supply approximately 3% of the sample.

These data originate in a study of Tregs in tolerant kidney transplant recipients (dated by TCRdb to about 2019). About the investigation overall: Additional Treg samples were obtained by sorting recipient CD4+CD25+CD127- cells from a 3-day mixed lymphocyte reaction with belatacept, in some cases after a subsequent roughly 5-day donor restimulation. Antibodies distinguished recipient from donor cells when sorting primary belatacept mixed lymphocyte reaction cultures. TCRbeta sequencing was used in the study to identify donor-specific regulatory T cells before combined kidney and bone marrow transplantation, and the identified cells were then tracked after transplant. Several methods of expanding Tregs specific for an allogeneic donor were compared by TCRbeta repertoire sequencing in 3 healthy controls.

Based on the germline V gene (reference sequence), the CDR1 and CDR2 sequences are GTSNPN and SVGIG. The CDR3 starts with the cysteine, ends with the phenylalanine, and has 16 residues. CDR3 DNA only is kept here, 48 bases in frame from base 1. V lost 0 bases and J lost 4 bases, and the count of bases not matched to a germline gene is 9. Healthy control blood was obtained either as purchased buffy coats or from healthy volunteers. Healthy control blood was separated into PBMCs by Ficoll density gradient and cryopreserved, and patient PBMCs were collected both before and after transplant. Study-wide findings and limitations: Biological reproducibility was not directly addressed, though technical replication error appeared minimal. Because only a small number of patients were included, the study had limitations, and the results will need to be validated in larger populations as well as under other immunosuppression protocols. Expanding Tregs with activated donor B cells appeared to identify the most biologically relevant and donor-specific TCRbeta repertoire.

The rearrangement joined TRBV30 to TRBJ2-5, and 9 junctional nucleotides match TRBD1. The receptor comes from a human donor in good health. Sequencing input: Tregs from blood cultured with allogeneic cells. CDR3 region: CAWSVFLVDRGETQYF. The DNA sequence is TGTGCCTGGAGTGTATTCCTTGTGGACAGGGGAGAGACCCAGTACTTC.